This T cell receptor beta chain stems from a study of OX40 agonist ivuxolimab in advanced cancers. On the study more broadly: An agonistic anti-OX40 (CD134) antibody, ivuxolimab, was used to treat the patients. Anti-PD-1, anti-PD-L1 or anti-CTLA-4 therapy given earlier was allowed, and 40% had some. Points from the study as a whole: Expanded clones tended on average to be more numerous among CD8+ T cells than CD4+.

Patients with autoimmune history or systemic immunosuppression were excluded. Produced via immunoSEQ multiplex PCR; TCRdb's table is partial and in-frame only. The table lists about 54,000 clones, about 91% of them singletons. Trimming cost V 2 bases and J 8 bases, with 13 bases left between them. Germline CDR1 and CDR2: SGHKS and YYEKEE (reference sequence). The CDR3 contains 14 residues. A single count supports this clone. Its antigen remains unidentified. The sequence derives from an adult with an advanced solid tumor such as melanoma, head and neck, liver or kidney cancer. Specimen: CD4+ or CD8+ T cells sorted from blood, collected in a trial of the OX40 agonist ivuxolimab. The chain has TRBV5-5 and TRBJ1-4; a weak D match, TRBD1 (5 bases). CDR3 in amino acids: CASSLYGWDEKLFF. CDR3 bases: TGTGCCAGCAGCTTATACGGGTGGGACGAAAAACTGTTTTTT.